Below are 9 T cell receptor beta chains sequenced from a single sample in a study of T cell repertoires in cytomegalovirus infection. MiXCR, run by TCRdb on the reads, gives a single entry per CDR3 protein. The table has around 710,000 distinct CDR3 sequences, approximately 32% seen once. Their specific antigens are unknown. This specimen consisted of cultured CD8+ T cells from PBMCs, obtained from culture after CMV antigen stimulation. These receptors all come from a human donor in good health (CMV status not recorded). Some clones in this sample may be carry-over from other donors' samples.

This clonotype was detected a few times. The genes are TRBV20-1 and TRBJ1-4; 8 positions match TRBD1. Germline V gene sequence: CDR1 DFQATT, CDR2 SNEGSKA (reference sequence). CDR3 length: 16 amino acids. The V and J ends lost 5 bases and 1 base, in that order; junction bases with no gene match: 9. The CDR3 DNA is TGCAGTGCTTCGGACAGGGCTTTATTAACTAATGAAAAACTGTTTTTT. It translates to CSASDRALLTNEKLFF.

This clonotype was found a few times. CDR3 in DNA: TGTGCCAGCAGCTTGGAGACAGGGTACACCTACGAGCAGTACTTC. The encoded protein is CASSLETGYTYEQYF. This sequence joins TRBV5-8 and TRBJ2-7; TRBD1 agrees at 7 bases. Germline CDR1 is SGHTS and CDR2 is YDEGEE. V shed 0 bases and J 2 bases; nucleotides not matched to a gene: 5. This CDR3 has 15 residues.

The rearrangement links TRBV13 to TRBJ1-3; no definite D call. This CDR3 is built from 15 residues. The germline V and J ends were trimmed by 5 bases and 2 bases, with 13 bases remaining between them. Germline values: CDR1 PRHDT, CDR2 FYEKMQ (reference sequence). The CDR3 nucleotides are TGTGCCAGCAGCCACGCGGTGGAACCTGGAAACACCATATATTTT. This translates into CASSHAVEPGNTIYF.

At least ten counts were recorded for this clonotype. J is TRBJ2-1 and V is TRBV4-3, with 7 nucleotides matching TRBD1. The V gene's germline CDR1 is LGHNA and CDR2 YSLEER. The trim removed 4 bases at V and 1 base at J, leaving 19 bases unmatched. The CDR3 contains 20 residues. CDR3 sequence (DNA): TGCGCCAGCAGCCCGTCAGTCTTTTTGCGGACAGGTTCTTCCTACAATGAGCAGTTCTTC. This gives the protein CASSPSVFLRTGSSYNEQFF.

The chain links TRBV6-5 to TRBJ1-1, with D unresolved. CDR1 MNHEY and CDR2 SVGAGI come from the germline V gene. The CDR3 consists of 13 residues. Trimming took 8 bases from V and 5 from J, leaving 15 bases between them. This chain's CDR3 is CASGRGRGTEAFF. CDR3 nucleotide sequence: TGTGCCAGCGGTCGTGGGCGCGGGACTGAAGCTTTCTTT.

This chain connects TRBV6-2 or TRBV6-3 to TRBJ1-5; D call uncertain. The germline gives CDR1 MNHEY, CDR2 SVGEGT. The CDR3 length is 12 residues. CDR3 DNA sequence: TGTGGCACGGGTTACGGCAATCAGCCCCAGCATTTT. Its translation: CGTGYGNQPQHF.

This clonotype was detected a few times. The chain carries TRBV6-1 and TRBJ2-1, with D hard to call. Trimming removed 1 base at V and 5 bases at J, with 9 bases between. CDR1 MNHNS and CDR2 SASEGT come from the germline V gene. The CDR3 has 14 amino acids. CDR3 coding DNA: TGTGCCAGCAGTGAAGGCGTACTCCACAATGAGCAGTTCTTC. Amino acid sequence: CASSEGVLHNEQFF.

In DNA form, the CDR3 reads TGTGCCAGCAGTTTATGGCAGGGGGCCGGACGAGAGACCCAGTACTTC. Its protein is CASSLWQGAGRETQYF. The rearrangement joins TRBV28 to TRBJ2-5; 8 bases are shared with TRBD1. The CDR3 is 16 residues long. V was clipped by 0 bases and J by 4 bases; unmatched bases: 7. CDR1 and CDR2 (germline): MDHEN, SYDVKM.

This rearrangement joins TRBV2 to TRBJ1-1; no definite D call. The CDR3 extends over 11 amino acids. Germline V gives CDR1 SNHLY, CDR2 FYNNEI. Deletions cut 0 bases from V and 11 bases from J, with 7 bases between. CDR3 sequence reads: CASSEARTAFF. The DNA of the CDR3 is TGTGCCAGCAGTGAAGCACGAACGGCTTTCTTT.